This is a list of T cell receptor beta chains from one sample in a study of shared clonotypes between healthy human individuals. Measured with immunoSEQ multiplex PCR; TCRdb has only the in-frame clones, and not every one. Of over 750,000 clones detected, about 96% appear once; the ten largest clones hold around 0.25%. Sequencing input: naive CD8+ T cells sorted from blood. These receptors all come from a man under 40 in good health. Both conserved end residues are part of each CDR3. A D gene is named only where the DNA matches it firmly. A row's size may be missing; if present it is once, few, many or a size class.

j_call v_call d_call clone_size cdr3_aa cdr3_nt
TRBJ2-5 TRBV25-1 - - CASSFGAQYF TGTGCCAGCAGTTTTGGGGCCCAGTACTTC
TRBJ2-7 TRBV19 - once CASRPGPLGEQYF TGTGCCAGTAGACCGGGACCCCTGGGCGAGCAGTACTTC
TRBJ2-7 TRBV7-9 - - CASSLQGNEQYF TGTGCCAGCAGCTTACAGGGGAACGAGCAGTACTTC
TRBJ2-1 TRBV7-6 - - CASSLAWALRDDEQFF TGTGCCAGCAGCTTAGCGTGGGCACTGAGGGACGATGAGCAGTTCTTC
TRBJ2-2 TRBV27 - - CASRGGAFLLAPDGELFF TGTGCCAGCAGAGGGGGCGCCTTCCTACTAGCGCCCGACGGGGAGCTGTTTTTT
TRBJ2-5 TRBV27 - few CASSLLGEEETQYF TGTGCCAGCAGTTTACTGGGAGAAGAAGAGACCCAGTACTTC
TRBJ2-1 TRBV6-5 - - CASSYGSAGSDEQFF TGTGCCAGCAGTTACGGCTCCGCGGGGAGTGATGAGCAGTTCTTC
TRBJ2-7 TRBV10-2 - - CASSGGSREQYF TGCGCCAGCAGTGGAGGGTCGAGGGAGCAGTACTTC
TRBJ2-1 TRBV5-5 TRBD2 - CASSLDGLALGEQFF TGTGCCAGCAGCTTGGATGGACTAGCTCTCGGTGAGCAGTTCTTC
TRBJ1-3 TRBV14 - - CASSQDWQAYSGNTIYF TGTGCCAGCAGCCAAGATTGGCAGGCCTACTCTGGAAACACCATATATTTT
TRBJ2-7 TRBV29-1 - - CSVEDGSSYEQYF TGCAGCGTTGAAGACGGGAGCTCCTACGAGCAGTACTTC
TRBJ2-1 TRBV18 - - CASSPANEQFF TGTGCCAGCTCACCAGCCAATGAGCAGTTCTTC
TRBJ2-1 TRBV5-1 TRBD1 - CASSLAAGGSYNEQFF TGCGCCAGCAGCTTGGCGGCAGGGGGCTCCTACAATGAGCAGTTCTTC
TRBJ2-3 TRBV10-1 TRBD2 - CASSGVRTSGYTDTQYF TGCGCCAGCAGTGGTGTCAGAACTAGCGGGTACACAGATACGCAGTATTTT
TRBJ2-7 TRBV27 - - CASSSHGPPSHEQYF TGTGCCAGCAGTTCTCACGGGCCGCCATCCCACGAGCAGTACTTC
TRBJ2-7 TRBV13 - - CASSLGGLSYEQYF TGTGCCAGCAGCCTAGGGGGACTCTCCTACGAGCAGTACTTC
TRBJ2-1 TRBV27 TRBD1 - CASSSTGTYNEQFF TGTGCCAGCAGTTCGACAGGGACCTACAATGAGCAGTTCTTC
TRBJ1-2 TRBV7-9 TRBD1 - CASRMTGERSYGYTF TGTGCCAGCAGGATGACAGGGGAAAGGAGTTATGGCTACACCTTC
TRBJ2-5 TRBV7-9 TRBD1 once CASSLGRGRGTGETQYF TGTGCCAGCAGCTTAGGCCGGGGAAGGGGGACAGGAGAGACCCAGTACTTC
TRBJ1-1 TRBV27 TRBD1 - CASSAQGAAFF TGTGCCAGCAGTGCCCAGGGGGCAGCTTTCTTT
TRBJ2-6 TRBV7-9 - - CASSSRAGANVLTF TGTGCCAGCAGCTCCAGGGCTGGGGCCAACGTCCTGACTTTC
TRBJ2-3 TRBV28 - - CASSKGTSSTDTQYF TGTGCCAGCAGTAAAGGGACATCTAGCACAGATACGCAGTATTTT
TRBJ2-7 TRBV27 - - CASSLSPSYEQYF TGTGCCAGCAGTCTCAGCCCATCCTACGAGCAGTACTTC
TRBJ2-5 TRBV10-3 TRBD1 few CAISSWGQSQETQYF TGTGCCATCAGTTCCTGGGGACAGTCTCAAGAGACCCAGTACTTC
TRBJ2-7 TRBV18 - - CASSPEVYGVYEQYF TGTGCCAGCTCACCCGAAGTGTACGGAGTCTACGAGCAGTACTTC
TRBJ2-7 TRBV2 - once CASIGANYEQYF TGTGCCAGCATCGGGGCTAACTACGAGCAGTACTTC
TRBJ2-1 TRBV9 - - CASSVAGLGYNEQFF TGTGCCAGCAGCGTAGCCGGGCTAGGTTACAATGAGCAGTTCTTC
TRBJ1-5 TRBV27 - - CASSWDINQPQHF TGTGCCAGCAGCTGGGACATCAATCAGCCCCAGCATTTT
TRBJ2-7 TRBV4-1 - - CASSQDRSLYEQYF TGCGCCAGCAGCCAAGATCGGTCCCTCTACGAGCAGTACTTC
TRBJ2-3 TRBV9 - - CASSLPREDTQYF TGTGCCAGCAGCCTCCCCCGGGAGGATACGCAGTATTTT
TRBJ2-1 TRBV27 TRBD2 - CASSLGGLVPFYNEQFF TGTGCCAGCAGTTTAGGGGGACTAGTTCCTTTCTACAATGAGCAGTTCTTC
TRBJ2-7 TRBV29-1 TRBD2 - CSVEAPSGDPYEQYF TGCAGCGTTGAAGCGCCTAGCGGGGACCCCTACGAGCAGTACTTC
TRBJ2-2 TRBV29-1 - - CSVEVSGRESGELFF TGCAGCGTTGAAGTATCGGGCAGGGAGTCCGGGGAGCTGTTTTTT
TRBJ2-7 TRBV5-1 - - CASSLAVPGGLGYEQYF TGCGCCAGCAGCTTGGCCGTTCCGGGGGGCCTTGGCTACGAGCAGTACTTC
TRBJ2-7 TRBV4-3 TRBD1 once CASSQEKAGQEKYYEQYF TGCGCCAGCAGCCAAGAGAAGGCAGGACAGGAAAAATACTACGAGCAGTACTTC
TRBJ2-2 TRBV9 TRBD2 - CASSGSGSELVGELFF TGTGCCAGCAGCGGTAGCGGGAGCGAATTAGTCGGGGAGCTGTTTTTT
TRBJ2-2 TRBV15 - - CATSREGTSTGELFF TGTGCCACCAGCCGAGAAGGGACGAGCACCGGGGAGCTGTTTTTT
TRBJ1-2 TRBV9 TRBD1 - CASGQQGAYGYTF TGTGCCAGCGGTCAACAGGGGGCTTATGGCTACACCTTC
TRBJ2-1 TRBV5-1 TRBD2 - CASSLELAGVHEQFF TGCGCCAGCAGCTTGGAACTAGCGGGAGTCCATGAGCAGTTCTTC
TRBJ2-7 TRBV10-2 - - CASSEILDLQQYF TGCGCCAGCAGTGAGATATTGGACCTTCAGCAGTACTTC
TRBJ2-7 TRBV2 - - CASKPRPYEQYF TGTGCCAGCAAGCCGCGTCCCTACGAGCAGTACTTC
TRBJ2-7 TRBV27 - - CASSLDYLAREQYF TGTGCCAGCAGTTTAGACTACCTAGCGCGAGAGCAGTACTTC
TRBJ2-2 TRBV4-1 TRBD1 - CASSHPGTGNTGELFF TGCGCCAGCAGCCACCCCGGGACAGGGAATACCGGGGAGCTGTTTTTT
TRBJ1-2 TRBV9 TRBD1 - CASSVDRGPNYGYTF TGTGCCAGCAGCGTAGATAGGGGGCCAAACTATGGCTACACCTTC
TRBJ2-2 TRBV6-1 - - CASKYRDNTGELFF TGTGCCAGCAAATACCGGGACAACACCGGGGAGCTGTTTTTT
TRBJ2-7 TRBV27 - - CASSLTGGAPYEQYF TGTGCCAGCAGCCTCACGGGCGGGGCCCCCTACGAGCAGTACTTC
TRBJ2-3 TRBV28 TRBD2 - CASRIAGGSPDTQYF TGTGCCAGCCGGATAGCGGGAGGATCCCCAGATACGCAGTATTTT
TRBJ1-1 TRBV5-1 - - CASSETGVTEAFF TGCGCCAGCTCCGAAACAGGTGTGACTGAAGCTTTCTTT
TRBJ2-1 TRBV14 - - CASSHSLWTAYNEQFF TGTGCCAGCAGCCACTCGCTTTGGACCGCCTACAATGAGCAGTTCTTC
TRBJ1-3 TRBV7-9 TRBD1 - CASSSGQAWPGNTIYF TGTGCCAGCAGCTCCGGACAGGCTTGGCCTGGAAACACCATATATTTT
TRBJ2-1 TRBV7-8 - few CASSLSGGPGFF TGTGCCAGCAGCCTGTCCGGAGGTCCGGGGTTCTTC
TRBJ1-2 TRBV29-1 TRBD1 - CSVEKSTGFDGYTF TGCAGCGTTGAAAAATCGACAGGGTTCGATGGCTACACCTTC
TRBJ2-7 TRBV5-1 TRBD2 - CASSPYPLAGRHYEQYF TGCGCCAGCAGCCCGTACCCACTAGCGGGCCGCCACTACGAGCAGTACTTC
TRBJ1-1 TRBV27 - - CASSPGTSNTEAFF TGTGCCAGCAGTCCCGGGACATCGAACACTGAAGCTTTCTTT
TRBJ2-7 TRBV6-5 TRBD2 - CASSRDYNFVEQYF TGTGCCAGCAGCCGGGACTACAACTTCGTCGAGCAGTACTTC